The 9 T cell receptor beta chains below were found in one sample sequenced in a study of cytomegalovirus exposure and HLA in healthy donors. Profiling relied on immunoSEQ multiplex PCR, and the TCRdb table lists in-frame clones only, not all of them. The table includes about 120,000 clones, roughly 90% detected once. Sequenced: PBMCs. These receptors were taken from a woman in her thirties in good health and CMV-seropositive.

This chain connects TRBV28 to TRBJ1-1; 10 nucleotides line up with TRBD1. The germline V gene has CDR1 MDHEN and CDR2 SYDVKM. This CDR3 has 13 residues. V gave up 6 bases and J gave up 7 bases; unmatched junction bases: 5. CDR3 region: CASSRDRGLEAFF. CDR3 sequence (DNA): TGTGCCAGCAGCCGAGACAGGGGGCTTGAAGCTTTCTTT.

The V gene is TRBV2, the J gene TRBJ2-1; TRBD2 aligns across 7 bases. The CDR3 spans 16 residues. Germline V gene sequence: CDR1 SNHLY, CDR2 FYNNEI. V lost 7 bases and J lost 6; bases outside the gene matches: 15. CDR3 residues: CASIPSGATLGNEQFF. CDR3 nucleotides: TGTGCCAGCATCCCAAGCGGGGCGACTCTGGGCAATGAGCAGTTCTTC.

J is TRBJ1-5 and V is TRBV6-5; a weak D match, TRBD1 (5 bases). Trimming removed 6 bases from V and 0 bases from J, with 12 bases in between. The CDR3 covers 15 residues. Per germline, CDR1 MNHEY and CDR2 SVGAGI. CDR3 protein: CASRLQGGSNQPQHF. The CDR3 region has the DNA TGTGCCAGCAGACTCCAGGGCGGTAGCAATCAGCCCCAGCATTTT.

V and J are TRBV7-2 and TRBJ2-2; a possible D gene is TRBD1 (6 bases). Trimming pared 6 bases from V and 7 bases from J, leaving 15 bases between. Germline assignment: CDR1 SGHTA and CDR2 FQGNSA. This CDR3 is built from 14 residues. Written as DNA, the CDR3 is TGTGCCAGCAGGCTCGGACAGACTCACGGGGAGCTGTTTTTT. This encodes CASRLGQTHGELFF.

The chain joins TRBV10-3 to TRBJ2-3; D is possibly TRBD2 (5 bases). There are 14 residues in the CDR3. V shed 4 bases and J shed 6 bases, with 14 bases lying between them. The V gene's germline CDR1 is ENHRY and CDR2 SYGVKD. The CDR3 loop is CAISVTGNLDTQYF. DNA of the CDR3: TGTGCCATCAGTGTAACCGGGAATTTGGATACGCAGTATTTT.

The chain has TRBV29-1 and TRBJ2-1, with TRBD2 matching over 12 bases. V was clipped by 6 bases and J by 6 bases; unmatched bases: 3. Germline CDR1 and CDR2: SQVTM and ANQGSEA. This CDR3 contains 13 residues. The CDR3: CSVGLAGPNEQFF. CDR3 nucleotides: TGCAGCGTCGGACTAGCGGGACCCAATGAGCAGTTCTTC.

The V call is TRBV18, the J call TRBJ2-5; D might be TRBD1 (6 bases). Germline V gene sequence: CDR1 KGHSH, CDR2 LQKENI. CDR3 length: 17 amino acids. Between the trimmed V and J ends, which lost 1 base and 3 bases, there was a span of 18 bases. CDR3 loop: CASSPLVGQSSKETQYF. The DNA of the CDR3 is TGTGCCAGCTCACCACTCGTAGGACAGAGTTCCAAAGAGACCCAGTACTTC.

The chain joins TRBV5-1 to TRBJ1-2; 7 bases line up with TRBD1. The CDR3 sequence is 13 residues long. In germline, CDR1 is SGHRS, CDR2 YFSETQ. V dropped 3 bases and J dropped 13; count of bases not matched to a gene: 12. CDR3 in DNA: TGCGCCAGCAGCTACTACCGGGACAGCCACCCCACCTTC. It encodes CASSYYRDSHPTF.

V gene TRBV28 combines with J gene TRBJ2-2, with 8 bases identical to TRBD2. V shed 10 bases, J shed 7 bases, and the junction held 11 bases outside the gene matches. CDR3 size: 14 residues. Germline CDR1 is MDHEN and CDR2 is SYDVKM. CDR3 sequence reads: CAISAGGVYGELFF. The CDR3 DNA is TGTGCCATCTCTGCGGGAGGAGTATACGGGGAGCTGTTTTTT.